What follows are 22 T cell receptor beta chains derived from one specimen sequenced in a study of blood T cell repertoires in COVID-19. Only in-frame clones appear in the TCRdb table, and some are missing; sequencing was by immunoSEQ multiplex PCR. The data show around 170,000 clones, roughly 84% seen once. What was sequenced was peripheral blood. The receptors derive from a man between 18 and 35 years old with active or convalescent COVID-19.

The chain joins TRBV28 to TRBJ1-5; D is perhaps TRBD1 (6 bases). The CDR3 runs to 15 residues. Germline V gene data show CDR1 as MDHEN and CDR2 as SYDVKM. V lost 6 bases to trimming and J lost 2 bases, with 14 bases between them. DNA for the CDR3: TGTGCCAGCAGAAACCGGGACACGCGCAATCAGCCCCAGCATTTT. Its protein is CASRNRDTRNQPQHF. Full variable domain (remainder filled in from reference TRBV28 and TRBJ1-5): DVKVTQSSRYLVKRTGEKVFLECVQDMDHENMFWYRQDPGLGLRLIYFSYDVKMKEKGDIPEGYSVSREKKERFSLILESASTNQTSMYLCASRNRDTRNQPQHFGDGTRLSIL.

The chain joins TRBV11-2 to TRBJ2-7, with 8 nucleotides matching TRBD2. Germline-derived CDR1 and CDR2 are SGHAT and FQNNGV. The CDR3 is 14 amino acids. J gave up 3 bases and V 3 bases, and 4 bases lay outside the gene matches. The CDR3 here is CASSFGGGLYEQYF. The CDR3, as DNA: TGTGCCAGCAGCTTTGGCGGGGGGCTCTACGAGCAGTACTTC.

V and J are TRBV12-5 and TRBJ2-5; tentative D call: TRBD2 (5 bases). The germline CDR1 and CDR2 sequences are LGHNT and FRNRAP. CDR3 size: 16 residues. The V end was cut by 0 bases, the J end by 3 bases, with 14 bases between. The CDR3 coding sequence is TGTGCTAGTGGTTTGGTGACTAATGATGAAAAAGAGACCCAGTACTTC. Translating it yields CASGLVTNDEKETQYF. Full variable domain (missing parts from reference TRBV12-5 and TRBJ2-5): DARVTQTPRHKVTEMGQEVTMRCQPILGHNTVFWYRQTMMQGLELLAYFRNRAPLDDSGMPKDRFSAEMPDATLATLKIQPSEPRDSAVYFCASGLVTNDEKETQYFGPGTRLLVL.

V usage is TRBV5-1 and J usage is TRBJ1-1, with D possibly matching TRBD1 (6 bases). The CDR3 is 14 residues long. Per germline, CDR1 SGHRS and CDR2 YFSETQ. Trimming took 6 bases from V and 11 from J, leaving 23 bases between them. CDR3 residues: CASKGDGSTVRAFF. CDR3 in DNA: TGCGCCAGCAAGGGGGACGGTAGCACGGTGAGGGCTTTCTTT.

This clone was seen a handful of times. The chain is built from TRBV2 and TRBJ1-3; 10 nucleotides align to TRBD1. Germline CDR1 reads SNHLY; CDR2 reads FYNNEI. CDR3 length equals 15 residues. V was clipped by 5 bases and J by 4 bases; unmatched bases: 5. CDR3 in amino acids: CASSRDRGRGNTIYF. DNA of the CDR3: TGTGCCAGCAGTAGGGACAGGGGTAGGGGAAACACCATATATTTT.

The V gene is TRBV3-1 (or the pseudogene TRBV3-2), the J gene TRBJ1-6; the D gene is possibly TRBD1 (6 bases). The V gene lost 2 bases and the J gene lost 4 bases, with 6 bases spanning the gap. Per the germline V gene, CDR1 is LGHDT and CDR2 is YNNKEL (reference sequence). The CDR3 is made up of 14 amino acids. As DNA, the CDR3 is TGTGCCAGCAGCCAAACAGGGTATAATTCACCCCTCCACTTT. It translates to CASSQTGYNSPLHF.

This clone was observed once. The chain uses TRBV6-5 and TRBJ2-2; tentatively, D is TRBD2 (5 bases). The CDR3 is 14 amino acids. Germline-derived CDR1 and CDR2 are MNHEY and SVGAGI. Trimming cost V 7 bases and J 5 bases, with 14 bases left between them. CDR3 region: CASIIEGGTGELFF. CDR3 DNA: TGTGCCAGCATTATCGAGGGCGGGACCGGGGAGCTGTTTTTT.

The gene calls are TRBV7-3 and TRBJ2-2, with TRBD2 identical over 12 bases. The junction had 5 bases not matched to a gene; V was cut back by 3 bases and J by 6 bases. CDR1 SGHTA and CDR2 FQGTGA come from the germline V gene. This CDR3 is built from 16 residues. The CDR3 coding sequence is TGTGCCAGCAGCTTCCTTCTAGCGGGAGGGGCCGGGGAGCTGTTTTTT. This codes for CASSFLLAGGAGELFF.

The rearrangement joins TRBV6-4 to TRBJ1-2; D is uncertain. This CDR3 has 14 amino acids. Trimming removed 0 bases from V and 8 bases from J, with 13 bases in between. Germline assignment: CDR1 MRHNA and CDR2 SNTAGT. The CDR3 loop reads CASSDSSSRGGYTF. The CDR3 DNA reads as TGTGCCAGCAGTGACTCGTCGAGTCGGGGAGGCTACACCTTC.

The chain has TRBV3-1 (or the pseudogene TRBV3-2) and TRBJ2-3; 8 bases are a match to TRBD2. The germline V gene has CDR1 LGHDT and CDR2 YNNKEL (reference sequence). The J segment lost 7 bases and the V segment lost 0 bases, leaving 6 bases of the junction unmatched. The CDR3 spans 15 residues. This chain's CDR3 is CASSQDAVAGHTQYF. The CDR3 bases are TGTGCCAGCAGCCAAGACGCGGTAGCGGGACATACGCAGTATTTT.

The chain carries TRBV4-1 and TRBJ2-1, with TRBD2 matching 11 bases. Per germline, CDR1 MGHRA and CDR2 YSYEKL. The CDR3 is made up of 16 amino acids. V was pared by 1 base and J by 3 bases, with 2 bases of the junction left unmatched. The DNA of the CDR3 is TGCGCCAGCAGCCAAGGTAGCGGGGGGGACTACAATGAGCAGTTCTTC. It codes for CASSQGSGGDYNEQFF.

The chain couples TRBV4-1 to TRBJ2-1; D ambiguous. The CDR3 loop spans 14 amino acids. Trimming left V 3 bases short and J 6 bases short, with 12 bases between. The germline gives CDR1 MGHRA, CDR2 YSYEKL. Written as DNA, the CDR3 is TGCGCCAGCAGCCAGGCGACTTTGGGCAATGAGCAGTTCTTC. Translating it yields CASSQATLGNEQFF.

This clone was observed once. J is TRBJ1-6 and V is TRBV6-2 or TRBV6-3; a possible D gene is TRBD1 (6 bases). Looked up from germline, CDR1 is MNHEY and CDR2 is SVGEGT. V gave up 5 bases and J gave up 7 bases, with 15 bases separating them. The CDR3 consists of 15 residues. In nucleotides, the CDR3 is TGTGCCAGCAGTGATCGGGACATTGGGAATTCACCCCTCCACTTT. Translated, it gives CASSDRDIGNSPLHF.

The chain carries TRBV11-2 and TRBJ2-7; TRBD1 agrees at 7 bases. Looked up from germline, CDR1 is SGHAT and CDR2 is FQNNGV. Unmatched junction bases numbered 5, after V lost 5 bases and J lost 1 base. CDR3 length: 14 residues. The CDR3, as DNA: TGTGCCAGCAGCCCGCAGACAGGGTCCTACGAGCAGTACTTC. Its translation: CASSPQTGSYEQYF. The complete variable domain, with remaining parts taken from reference TRBV11-2 and TRBJ2-7, reads EAGVAQSPRYKIIEKRQSVAFWCNPISGHATLYWYQQILGQGPKLLIQFQNNGVVDDSQLPKDRFSAERLKGVDSTLKIQPAKLEDSAVYLCASSPQTGSYEQYFGPGTRLTVT.

J is TRBJ1-2 and V is TRBV3-1 (or the pseudogene TRBV3-2), with TRBD1 identical over 8 bases. Germline V gene lookup returns CDR1 LGHDT and CDR2 YNNKEL (reference sequence). This CDR3 contains 14 residues. J was trimmed by 2 bases and V by 1 base; bases with no gene match: 0. The CDR3 spells CASSQGTGNYGYTF. CDR3 bases: TGTGCCAGCAGCCAAGGGACAGGGAACTATGGCTACACCTTC.

A single count supports this clone. The chain links TRBV7-6 to TRBJ2-2; 13 positions agree with TRBD2. This CDR3 spans 17 amino acids. V lost 5 bases, J lost 6 bases, and 9 bases stayed unmatched. Germline CDR1 SGHVS, CDR2 FNYEAQ. The CDR3 region has the DNA TGTGCCAGCAGCCCGGGACTAGCGGGATTAACGGCCGGGGAGCTGTTTTTT. Translation gives CASSPGLAGLTAGELFF.

In this sample, this clone turned up a few times. The rearrangement links TRBV9 to TRBJ1-2; 7 nucleotides agree with TRBD1. Germline CDR1 SGDLS, CDR2 YYNGEE. This CDR3 comprises 15 residues. V gave up 3 bases and J gave up 5 bases; unmatched junction bases: 10. The CDR3 sequence: CASSAGIRQGYGYTF. For the CDR3, the DNA is TGTGCCAGCAGCGCGGGAATCAGACAGGGATATGGCTACACCTTC.

This clone was seen only once. This chain connects TRBV28 to TRBJ2-1, with 10 bases aligning to TRBD1. Germline CDR1 is MDHEN and CDR2 is SYDVKM. The V gene end was trimmed by 5 bases and the J gene end by 4 bases; junction bases not matched to a gene: 8. CDR3 length: 16 residues. The CDR3 protein is CASSPVGQGKYNEQFF. As DNA, the CDR3 is TGTGCCAGCAGTCCCGTGGGACAGGGGAAATACAATGAGCAGTTCTTC.

The CDR3 nucleotides read TGTGCCAGCATCAGATACAGGGATACTGAAGCTTTCTTT. Translation: CASIRYRDTEAFF. J is TRBJ1-1 and V is TRBV6-6; D is possibly TRBD1 (6 bases). The V end was cut by 7 bases, the J end by 5 bases, with 14 bases between. CDR3 length: 13 residues. CDR1 and CDR2 from the germline V gene are MNHNY and SVGAGI (reference sequence).

This chain uses TRBV5-1 with TRBJ2-7, with D perhaps matching TRBD2 (6 bases). This CDR3 region has 15 residues. V gave up 0 bases and J gave up 3 bases, with 13 bases separating them. Germline values: CDR1 SGHRS, CDR2 YFSETQ. CDR3 protein: CASSLEGTQFYEQYF. The DNA for the CDR3 is TGCGCCAGCAGCTTGGAGGGGACTCAATTCTACGAGCAGTACTTC.

This chain links TRBV3-1 (or the pseudogene TRBV3-2) with TRBJ2-5; possibly TRBD2 for D (5 bases). The CDR3 loop spans 15 amino acids. The germline V and J ends were trimmed by 4 bases and 5 bases, with 17 bases remaining between them. CDR1 is LGHDT, CDR2 YNNKEL, per germline (reference sequence). The CDR3 DNA follows: TGTGCCAGCAGCCCCAACGGGCGGGCGGTTGAGACCCAGTACTTC. Translating gives CASSPNGRAVETQYF.

The V call is TRBV7-9, the J call TRBJ1-2, with 9 bases aligning to TRBD1. The germline V gene has CDR1 SEHNR and CDR2 FQNEAQ (reference sequence). The J segment lost 4 bases and the V segment lost 4 bases, leaving 7 bases of the junction unmatched. This CDR3 contains 15 residues. The CDR3 nucleotides read TGTGCCAGCAGCTCCTGGGACAGGGCTCTCTATGGCTACACCTTC. Translation: CASSSWDRALYGYTF.